This T cell receptor beta chain emerged from a study of identical twins. Through template switching, a universal primer site was introduced, and the cDNA contained unique molecular identifiers. TCRdb processed the 5' RACE reads anew with MiXCR; each CDR3 protein has one entry. This sample has around 570,000 distinct CDR3 sequences, with roughly 9.9% found just once. The sample holds many counts of this clonotype. CDR3 size: 15 residues. The germline V gene has CDR1 SGHAT and CDR2 FQNNGV. Between the trimmed V and J ends, which lost 1 base and 5 bases, there was a span of 15 bases. Separately, the same data were catalogued under a study of yellow fever vaccine responses in identical twins. That paper states: Twin vaccine T cell responses reportedly seemed partly convergent, partly personalized.

V gene TRBV11-2 combines with J gene TRBJ2-7; D tentatively reads TRBD1 or TRBD2 (5 bases each). The source of this sequence is a young woman in good health. The specimen was PBMCs. The CDR3 sequence: CASSLGSRTGHEQYF. The CDR3 coding sequence is TGTGCCAGCAGCTTAGGAAGTCGAACGGGGCACGAGCAGTACTTC.